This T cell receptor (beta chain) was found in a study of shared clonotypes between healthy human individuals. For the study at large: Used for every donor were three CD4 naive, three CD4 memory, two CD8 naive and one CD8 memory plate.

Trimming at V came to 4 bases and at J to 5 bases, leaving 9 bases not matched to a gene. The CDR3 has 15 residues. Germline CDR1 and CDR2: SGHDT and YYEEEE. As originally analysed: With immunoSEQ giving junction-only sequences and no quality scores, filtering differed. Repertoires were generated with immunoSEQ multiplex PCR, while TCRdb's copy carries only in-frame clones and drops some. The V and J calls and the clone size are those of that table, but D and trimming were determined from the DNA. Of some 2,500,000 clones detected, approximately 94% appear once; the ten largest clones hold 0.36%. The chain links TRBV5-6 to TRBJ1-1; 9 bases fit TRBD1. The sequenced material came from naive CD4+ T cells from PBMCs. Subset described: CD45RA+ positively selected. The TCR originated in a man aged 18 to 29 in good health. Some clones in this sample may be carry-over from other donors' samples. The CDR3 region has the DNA TGTGCCAGCAGCCCCGGGACAGGGAGAGGAACTGAAGCTTTCTTT. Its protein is CASSPGTGRGTEAFF.